These T cell receptor beta chains were read from a single sample in a study of identical twins. TCRdb recomputed calls from the 5' RACE reads with MiXCR, one row per CDR3 protein. The sample yields about 190,000 distinct CDR3 sequences, about 15% seen once. This sample also appeared in a second study, on T cells expressing NK-cell markers.

The material sequenced was CD8+ T cells sorted from blood. All receptors derive from a young woman in good health. The CDR3 runs from the conserved cysteine through the conserved F or W. Fields, in order: J gene, clone size, D gene, V gene, CDR3 protein, CDR3 DNA. A D gene is named only where the DNA matches it firmly. Not every row has a clone size; where given, it reads once, few, many or a size class.

J: TRBJ2-1; size: .; D: .; V: TRBV7-9; CDR3: CASSPPVGSYNEQFF; DNA: TGTGCCAGCAGTCCCCCAGTAGGCTCCTACAATGAGCAGTTCTTC
J: TRBJ2-1; size: few; D: TRBD2; V: TRBV9; CDR3: CASSARLAGTFANNEQFF; DNA: TGTGCCAGCAGCGCTAGACTAGCGGGAACGTTTGCGAACAATGAGCAGTTCTTC
J: TRBJ2-7; size: few; D: .; V: TRBV5-1; CDR3: CASSGDSLEQYF; DNA: TGCGCCAGCAGCGGTGACAGTTTGGAGCAGTACTTC
J: TRBJ2-7; size: .; D: .; V: TRBV19; CDR3: CASSITDFYEQYF; DNA: TGTGCCAGTAGTATAACAGACTTCTACGAGCAGTACTTC
J: TRBJ1-5; size: .; D: .; V: TRBV7-3; CDR3: CASSFHARTTGWNQPQHF; DNA: TGTGCCAGCAGCTTCCACGCCAGGACAACGGGGTGGAATCAGCCCCAGCATTTT
J: TRBJ1-1; size: few; D: .; V: TRBV6-2/TRBV6-3; CDR3: CASGVSEAFF; DNA: TGTGCCAGCGGCGTCAGTGAAGCTTTCTTT
J: TRBJ2-1; size: .; D: TRBD2; V: TRBV9; CDR3: CASSPGGLAGGAEQFF; DNA: TGTGCCAGCAGCCCAGGAGGACTAGCGGGAGGGGCTGAGCAGTTCTTC
J: TRBJ2-7; size: few; D: .; V: TRBV11-2; CDR3: CASSKGPNYEQYF; DNA: TGTGCCAGCAGCAAGGGACCGAACTACGAGCAGTACTTC
J: TRBJ2-7; size: .; D: .; V: TRBV7-9; CDR3: CASSASELQGNSYEQYF; DNA: TGTGCCAGCAGCGCATCCGAACTACAGGGAAACTCCTACGAGCAGTACTTC
J: TRBJ2-1; size: few; D: .; V: TRBV29-1; CDR3: CSVAGLESSYNEQFF; DNA: TGCAGCGTCGCGGGACTCGAGAGCTCCTACAATGAGCAGTTCTTC
J: TRBJ2-1; size: few; D: TRBD2; V: TRBV9; CDR3: CASSVTPGLSSEQFF; DNA: TGTGCCAGCAGCGTAACACCGGGACTAAGCAGTGAGCAGTTCTTC
J: TRBJ2-1; size: .; D: .; V: TRBV7-2; CDR3: CASSLSRQLYNEQFF; DNA: TGTGCCAGCAGCTTATCTCGGCAACTTTACAATGAGCAGTTCTTC
J: TRBJ2-1; size: few; D: .; V: TRBV6-1; CDR3: CASSAYSGPTNEQFF; DNA: TGTGCCAGCAGTGCGTACTCGGGCCCCACCAATGAGCAGTTCTTC
J: TRBJ2-1; size: few; D: .; V: TRBV20-1; CDR3: CSARGWTSPEQFF; DNA: TGCAGTGCTAGAGGTTGGACGTCTCCTGAGCAGTTCTTC
J: TRBJ2-7; size: few; D: .; V: TRBV7-9; CDR3: CASSLGEGPAVYEQYF; DNA: TGTGCCAGCAGCTTAGGCGAGGGACCGGCGGTCTACGAGCAGTACTTC
J: TRBJ1-1; size: few; D: .; V: TRBV20-1; CDR3: CSARGGVNTEAFF; DNA: TGCAGTGCTAGAGGAGGGGTGAACACTGAAGCTTTCTTT
J: TRBJ2-2; size: few; D: .; V: TRBV7-2; CDR3: CASSTAIEQRTGELFF; DNA: TGTGCCAGCTCGACAGCCATTGAACAGAGAACCGGGGAGCTGTTTTTT
J: TRBJ2-3; size: .; D: .; V: TRBV29-1; CDR3: CSVTEAQVDTDTQYF; DNA: TGCAGCGTCACCGAGGCACAGGTGGATACAGATACGCAGTATTTT
J: TRBJ2-1; size: .; D: TRBD2; V: TRBV12-3/TRBV12-4; CDR3: CASSLLAGGRNEQFF; DNA: TGTGCCAGCAGTTTACTCGCGGGAGGGCGGAATGAGCAGTTCTTC
J: TRBJ2-7; size: .; D: .; V: TRBV10-3; CDR3: CAISDPLNEQYF; DNA: TGTGCCATCAGCGATCCGTTGAACGAGCAGTACTTC
J: TRBJ2-1; size: .; D: TRBD2; V: TRBV6-6; CDR3: CVSGRSYNEQFF; DNA: TGTGTTAGCGGGAGGAGCTACAATGAGCAGTTCTTC
J: TRBJ1-6; size: few; D: .; V: TRBV21-1; CDR3: CASSKVGDRFGGSPLHF; DNA: TGTGCCAGCAGCAAAGTTGGGGACAGGTTCGGAGGTTCACCCCTCCACTTT